The 24 T cell receptor beta chains in this list originate from one sample, sequenced in a study of T cell responses to AZD1222 COVID-19 vaccine. Measured with immunoSEQ multiplex PCR; TCRdb has only the in-frame clones, and not every one. This sample has about 140,000 clones; just over 90% occur once, and the top ten carry more than 0.8%. The source was peripheral blood, collected on day 0 of MenACWY control vaccination. These receptors were obtained from an adult in good health.

The chain joins TRBV27 to TRBJ2-3; the D gene is possibly TRBD2 (6 bases). The CDR3 has 14 amino acids. Trimming cost V 3 bases and J 3 bases, with 10 bases left between them. The germline V gene encodes CDR1 MNHEY and CDR2 SMNVEV (reference sequence). CDR3 region: CASSFLAETDTQYF. The DNA for the CDR3 is TGTGCCAGCAGTTTTTTAGCGGAAACAGATACGCAGTATTTT.

The chain is built from TRBV2 and TRBJ2-1, with 12 positions matching TRBD2. Germline CDR1 is SNHLY and CDR2 is FYNNEI. J gave up 5 bases and V 5 bases, and 7 bases lay outside the gene matches. The CDR3 contains 16 residues. In DNA, the CDR3 is TGTGCCAGCAGTCCTCGACTAGCGGGGGCAAACAATGAGCAGTTCTTC. Protein sequence: CASSPRLAGANNEQFF.

The chain has TRBV7-9 and TRBJ1-1; tentative D call: TRBD1 (6 bases). V shed 3 bases and J shed 4 bases, with 9 bases lying between them. Germline V gene sequence: CDR1 SEHNR, CDR2 FQNEAQ (reference sequence). The CDR3 has 13 residues. The CDR3 bases are TGTGCCAGCAGCTTTCAGGGGACCACTGAAGCTTTCTTT. It specifies CASSFQGTTEAFF.

The gene calls are TRBV7-2 and TRBJ2-5; D may be TRBD2 (5 bases). With 8 bases removed from V and 9 bases from J, the gap between germline ends came to 19 bases. The CDR3 covers 13 residues. Germline assignment: CDR1 SGHTA and CDR2 FQGNSA. The CDR3: CASLKGPAAAQYF. CDR3 DNA: TGTGCCAGCTTAAAGGGCCCAGCGGCGGCCCAGTACTTC.

V usage is TRBV6-2 or TRBV6-3 and J usage is TRBJ2-7, with unresolved D. Germline CDR1 MNHEY, CDR2 SVGEGT. CDR3 length: 13 residues. V was cut by 4 bases and J by 3 bases, with 10 bases left in between. The CDR3 nucleotides read TGTGCCAGCAGTTCGGGCAGAAACTACGAGCAGTACTTC. This translates into CASSSGRNYEQYF.

The CDR3 region has the DNA TGTGCTAGTGGTTTGGAAGACAGGGACTACTACGAGCAGTACTTC. As protein: CASGLEDRDYYEQYF. The chain links TRBV12-5 to TRBJ2-7, with D tentatively TRBD1 or TRBD2 (7 bases each). This CDR3 spans 15 amino acids. V lost 1 base to trimming and J lost 3 bases, with 13 bases between them. Germline CDR1 and CDR2: LGHNT and FRNRAP.

This clone was observed a few times. The V gene is TRBV21-1, the J gene TRBJ2-3; TRBD2, the D gene given by the table, was not confirmed from the DNA. TRBV21-1 is tagged as a pseudogene. This CDR3 is 15 amino acids long. The CDR3 bases are TGTGCCAGCAACCAGCTAGCGGGCTTCACAGATACGCAGTATTTT. Translated: CASNQLAGFTDTQYF.

The gene calls are TRBV5-6 and TRBJ1-2, with D unresolved. V was clipped by 4 bases and J by 4 bases, with 8 bases between them. The CDR3 consists of 12 residues. The germline V gene encodes CDR1 SGHDT and CDR2 YYEEEE. The CDR3 loop is CASSMSSYGYTF. The CDR3 DNA is TGTGCCAGCAGCATGTCGAGCTATGGCTACACCTTC.

The genes are TRBV4-1 and TRBJ2-7; 10 nucleotides line up with TRBD1. The germline gives CDR1 MGHRA, CDR2 YSYEKL. The CDR3 is 14 amino acids. Trimming cost V 4 bases and J 4 bases; bases outside gene matches: 4. The CDR3 region is CASSLMDRGYEQYF. In nucleotides, the CDR3 is TGCGCCAGCAGCCTTATGGACAGGGGGTACGAGCAGTACTTC.

This clone occurred once. The chain recombines TRBV7-9 with TRBJ1-6; D is ambiguous. The CDR3 length is 17 residues. The germline V gene encodes CDR1 SEHNR and CDR2 FQNEAQ (reference sequence). The V gene lost 5 bases and the J gene lost 3 bases, with 17 bases spanning the gap. CDR3 loop: CASSVNEGSVYNSPLHF. CDR3 coding DNA: TGTGCCAGCAGCGTCAACGAGGGCTCGGTCTATAATTCACCCCTCCACTTT.

The rearrangement uses TRBV19 and TRBJ2-7; D call uncertain. Germline values: CDR1 LNHDA, CDR2 SQIVND (reference sequence). V was clipped by 4 bases and J by 4 bases, with 8 bases between them. This CDR3 is 12 amino acids long. CDR3 coding DNA: TGTGCCAGTAGTACCCCCTCGTACGAGCAGTACTTC. It is translated as CASSTPSYEQYF.

The chain combines TRBV19 with TRBJ2-5; D not resolved. CDR3 size: 15 residues. Germline V CDR1 and CDR2: LNHDA, SQIVND (reference sequence). V was cut by 4 bases and J by 6 bases, with 18 bases left in between. The CDR3 sequence is CASSTNRGELKTQYF. Here the CDR3 DNA reads TGTGCCAGTAGTACGAATCGAGGAGAGTTGAAGACCCAGTACTTC.

This chain links TRBV29-1 with TRBJ2-1; 9 nucleotides agree with TRBD2. V was pared by 6 bases and J by 7 bases, with 10 bases of the junction left unmatched. This CDR3 is 14 amino acids long. Germline-derived CDR1 and CDR2 are SQVTM and ANQGSEA. CDR3 sequence: CSVSISGRGNEQFF. The CDR3 DNA reads TGCAGCGTATCTATTAGCGGGAGAGGTAATGAGCAGTTCTTC.

V gene TRBV29-1 combines with J gene TRBJ1-5; perhaps TRBD1 as D (6 bases). Germline V CDR1 and CDR2: SQVTM, ANQGSEA. The CDR3 has 11 amino acids. The ends were cut back, 7 bases at V and 9 bases at J, with 13 bases in the middle. DNA for the CDR3: TGCAGCGCAACAGAGGGGGGGCCCCAGCATTTT. It is translated as CSATEGGPQHF.

The chain recombines TRBV5-1 with TRBJ2-5; D possibly corresponds to TRBD1 (6 bases). CDR1 is SGHRS and CDR2 is YFSETQ in the germline V gene. With 2 bases removed from V and 5 bases from J, the gap between germline ends came to 10 bases. The CDR3 totals 13 residues. This CDR3 reads CASSLQGPETQYF. The CDR3 DNA follows: TGCGCCAGCAGCTTACAGGGACCCGAGACCCAGTACTTC.

J is TRBJ1-1 and V is TRBV5-1; D perhaps matches TRBD1 (5 bases). Germline-derived CDR1 and CDR2 are SGHRS and YFSETQ. V shed 4 bases and J shed 4 bases, with 20 bases lying between them. The CDR3 extends over 16 amino acids. CDR3 bases: TGCGCCAGCAGCAGCACAGGTGGTAGGAGTGGCACTGAAGCTTTCTTT. Protein product: CASSSTGGRSGTEAFF.

The gene calls are TRBV4-3 and TRBJ2-5, with TRBD2 matching 11 bases. V gave up 0 bases and J gave up 7 bases; unmatched junction bases: 7. The CDR3 consists of 16 residues. Looked up from germline, CDR1 is LGHNA and CDR2 is YSLEER. The CDR3, as DNA: TGCGCCAGCAGCCAAGAAGGGACTAGCGGACCTCGGACCCAGTACTTC. It is translated as CASSQEGTSGPRTQYF.

This clone was seen only once. The J gene is TRBJ2-1, the V gene TRBV27; D perhaps matches TRBD1 (8 bases). Germline-derived CDR1 and CDR2 are MNHEY and SMNVEV (reference sequence). The CDR3 runs to 14 residues. Trimming took 7 bases from V and 4 from J, leaving 14 bases between them. The CDR3 spells CASTQGGGYNEQFF. DNA for the CDR3: TGTGCCAGCACACAGGGGGGGGGTTACAATGAGCAGTTCTTC.

This chain joins TRBV27 and TRBJ1-4; TRBD1 matches 7 bases. The junction had 12 bases not matched to a gene; V was cut back by 7 bases and J by 7 bases. From germline, CDR1 is MNHEY and CDR2 SMNVEV (reference sequence). This CDR3 comprises 15 residues. CDR3: CASTNRGRDLEKLFF. In DNA, the CDR3 is TGTGCCAGCACCAACAGGGGCAGGGATCTTGAAAAACTGTTTTTT.

The gene calls are TRBV9 and TRBJ2-7; 8 nucleotides line up with TRBD1. The CDR3 is 15 residues long. V lost 0 bases to trimming and J lost 1 base; unmatched junction nucleotides: 3. Germline CDR1 reads SGDLS; CDR2 reads YYNGEE. The CDR3 reads CASSVGTGISYEQYF. The DNA for the CDR3 is TGTGCCAGCAGCGTAGGGACAGGGATTTCCTACGAGCAGTACTTC.

The rearrangement links TRBV28 to TRBJ2-7, with 7 nucleotides matching TRBD1. The CDR3 runs to 16 residues. The ends lost 5 bases at V and 3 bases at J; junction bases unmatched: 13. The germline gives CDR1 MDHEN, CDR2 SYDVKM. The CDR3 DNA is TGTGCCAGCAGTATATCGTCCGGGACAGCTTTCTACGAGCAGTACTTC. This encodes CASSISSGTAFYEQYF.

V is TRBV19 and J is TRBJ1-6; TRBD1 aligns across 7 bases. This CDR3 spans 14 amino acids. V lost 6 bases to trimming and J lost 9 bases; unmatched junction nucleotides: 8. Germline V lookup: CDR1 LNHDA, CDR2 SQIVND (reference sequence). The CDR3 reads CASRANRGGSPLHF. For the CDR3, the DNA is TGTGCCAGTAGGGCGAACAGGGGTGGTTCACCCCTCCACTTT.

The chain uses TRBV6-4 and TRBJ2-3; 12 bases agree with TRBD2. The CDR3 contains 15 residues. The trim removed 4 bases at V and 1 base at J, leaving 0 bases unmatched. Germline-derived CDR1 and CDR2 are MRHNA and SNTAGT. CDR3 amino acids: CASSGLAGGTDTQYF. The CDR3, as DNA: TGTGCCAGCAGTGGACTAGCGGGGGGCACAGATACGCAGTATTTT.

This clone was counted a single time. The rearrangement joins TRBV24-1 to TRBJ1-5, with TRBD1 matching over 7 bases. CDR1 KGHDR and CDR2 SFDVKD come from the germline V gene. Losses at the gene ends were 4 bases for V and 4 bases for J; bases not matched to a gene: 6. The CDR3 is made up of 15 amino acids. CDR3 sequence: CATSDSRQGNQPQHF. The CDR3 nucleotides are TGTGCCACCAGTGACTCCCGACAGGGAAATCAGCCCCAGCATTTT.